The sequence of this TCR beta chain was determined in a study of shared clonotypes between healthy human individuals. The V gene lost 2 bases and the J gene lost 5 bases, with 9 bases spanning the gap. The germline CDR1 and CDR2 sequences are MNHEY and SMNVEV (reference sequence). The length of the CDR3 is 13 residues. TCRdb's table, derived via immunoSEQ multiplex PCR, lists solely in-frame clones and lacks some. This table has just over 2,000,000 clones, roughly 95% appearing once. Selected positively for CCR7 and CD45RO-negative, naive CD8 cells excluded terminally differentiated effector memory CD45RA+ cells.

The chain carries TRBV27 and TRBJ1-2; D unresolved. This receptor was obtained from a man younger than 35 in good health. Sequenced input: naive CD8+ T cells sorted from blood. This CDR3 reads CASSLGISYGYTF. CDR3 bases: TGTGCCAGCAGTTTAGGGATTTCGTATGGCTACACCTTC.